This entry lists 5 T cell receptor beta chains sequenced from one sample in a study of shared clonotypes between healthy human individuals. Repertoires were generated with immunoSEQ multiplex PCR, while TCRdb's copy carries only in-frame clones and drops some. This table has about a million clones, more than 60% appearing once. The sequenced sample consisted of memory CD4+ T cells sorted from blood. Subset here: CD45RA-negative fraction. The receptors originated from a young man in good health.

There are many counts of this clone. The chain is built from TRBV9 and TRBJ2-5, with 11 bases identical to TRBD2. J was trimmed by 0 bases and V by 4 bases; bases with no gene match: 5. Germline V gene data show CDR1 as SGDLS and CDR2 as YYNGEE. This CDR3 has 16 amino acids. The CDR3 is CASSLGGLADQETQYF. DNA for the CDR3: TGTGCCAGCAGCCTGGGGGGACTAGCGGACCAAGAGACCCAGTACTTC.

The DNA for the CDR3 is TGCGCCAGCAGCTTGGGGGTCAGCTCCTATAATTCACCCCTCCACTTT. Its translation: CASSLGVSSYNSPLHF. This chain connects TRBV5-1 to TRBJ1-6; D is uncertain. The germline V and J ends were trimmed by 0 bases and 0 bases, with 7 bases remaining between them. Germline assignment: CDR1 SGHRS and CDR2 YFSETQ. This CDR3 comprises 16 residues.

CDR3 region: CASNLPGQGGETQYF. The CDR3 coding sequence is TGTGCCAGCAACCTCCCGGGACAGGGGGGGGAGACCCAGTACTTC. The chain links TRBV5-4 to TRBJ2-5, with 11 nucleotides matching TRBD1. The CDR3 length is 15 residues. Germline CDR1 SGHNT, CDR2 YYREEE (reference sequence). Unmatched junction bases numbered 9, after V lost 6 bases and J lost 5 bases.

The J gene is TRBJ1-2, the V gene TRBV5-5, with 7 nucleotides matching TRBD1. CDR3 length equals 16 residues. V was pared by 0 bases and J by 1 base, with 6 bases of the junction left unmatched. Germline CDR1 SGHKS, CDR2 YYEKEE (reference sequence). The CDR3 DNA reads TGTGCCAGCAGCTTGGCAGGGACAGACATTAACTATGGCTACACCTTC. Amino acid sequence: CASSLAGTDINYGYTF.

The chain has TRBV2 and TRBJ2-1; 8 nucleotides match TRBD2. The V gene end was trimmed by 10 bases and the J gene end by 9 bases; junction bases not matched to a gene: 11. Germline CDR1 SNHLY, CDR2 FYNNEI. This CDR3 comprises 13 residues. The DNA for the CDR3 is TGTGCCACCGAGGGGAGTAGCGGGGTTGAGCAGTTCTTC. As protein: CATEGSSGVEQFF.